What follows are 20 T cell receptor beta chains derived from one specimen sequenced in a study of shared clonotypes between healthy human individuals. Assay used: immunoSEQ multiplex PCR; TCRdb lists only in-frame clones, some missing. The sample consists of millions of clones, roughly 94% of them appearing once. The sequenced material came from naive CD4+ T cells sorted from blood. Sample subset: CD45RA+ positively selected. The receptors were sampled from a man aged 18-30 years in good health.

This sequence joins TRBV7-3 and TRBJ2-7; 12 bases are a match to TRBD2. Germline V gene lookup returns CDR1 SGHTA and CDR2 FQGTGA. There are 16 residues in the CDR3. V shed 1 base and J 4 bases; nucleotides not matched to a gene: 5. The CDR3 DNA reads as TGTGCCAGCAGCTTAAGACCGACTAGCGGGGGATACGAGCAGTACTTC. Translating it yields CASSLRPTSGGYEQYF.

This clone was counted once. The chain uses TRBV2 and TRBJ1-2; weak D call: TRBD1 (5 bases). This CDR3 comprises 14 residues. The V gene lost 4 bases and the J gene lost 8 bases, with 17 bases spanning the gap. Germline CDR1 is SNHLY and CDR2 is FYNNEI. CDR3 DNA: TGTGCCAGCAGTGCTGAGGGGCTCTTGGGAGGCTACACCTTC. Its protein is CASSAEGLLGGYTF. The complete variable domain, with remaining parts taken from reference TRBV2 and TRBJ1-2, reads EPEVTQTPSHQVTQMGQEVILRCVPISNHLYFYWYRQILGQKVEFLVSFYNNEISEKSEIFDDQFSVERPDGSNFTLKIRSTKLEDSAMYFCASSAEGLLGGYTFGSGTRLTVV.

V is TRBV5-4 and J is TRBJ1-1; a weak D match, TRBD1 (6 bases). V lost 1 base to trimming and J lost 1 base, with 11 bases between them. Germline-derived CDR1 and CDR2 are SGHNT and YYREEE (reference sequence). The CDR3 runs 15 residues. This CDR3 is CASSLLGQKNTEAFF. In DNA, the CDR3 is TGTGCCAGCAGCTTGTTAGGACAGAAGAACACTGAAGCTTTCTTT.

The chain links TRBV4-3 to TRBJ1-6, with 8 bases lining up with TRBD1. Germline assignment: CDR1 LGHNA and CDR2 YSLEER. V lost 0 bases to trimming and J lost 9 bases; unmatched junction nucleotides: 7. The CDR3 is 16 amino acids. The CDR3 region is CASSQEGQGAFSPLHF. CDR3 in DNA: TGCGCCAGCAGCCAAGAGGGGCAGGGGGCGTTTTCACCCCTCCACTTT.

V is TRBV27 and J is TRBJ2-2, with 7 bases matching TRBD2. J gave up 0 bases and V 6 bases, and 1 base lay outside the gene matches. The CDR3 length is 14 residues. Germline V gives CDR1 MNHEY, CDR2 SMNVEV (reference sequence). The CDR3 DNA follows: TGTGCCAGCAGGGGGACTACGAACACCGGGGAGCTGTTTTTT. This sequence encodes CASRGTTNTGELFF.

This rearrangement joins TRBV2 to TRBJ1-1; no clear D. Per the germline V gene, CDR1 is SNHLY and CDR2 is FYNNEI. The CDR3 covers 13 residues. The V end lost 7 bases, the J end lost 0 bases, and 9 bases lay between the germline ends. The CDR3 spells CASKRLMNTEAFF. In nucleotides, the CDR3 is TGTGCCAGCAAGCGGCTGATGAACACTGAAGCTTTCTTT.

The gene calls are TRBV5-1 and TRBJ2-5; D is possibly TRBD2 (5 bases). Looked up from germline, CDR1 is SGHRS and CDR2 is YFSETQ. This CDR3 is 14 amino acids long. V shed 0 bases and J shed 10 bases, with 16 bases lying between them. The CDR3 region is CASSLVGPEGSQYF. In DNA, the CDR3 is TGCGCCAGCAGCTTGGTGGGTCCCGAAGGGAGCCAGTACTTC.

The CDR3 here is CASSVEDSSPLHF. The CDR3 coding sequence is TGTGCCAGCAGTGTTGAGGATTCCTCACCCCTCCACTTT. This chain uses TRBV2 with TRBJ1-6, with no clear D. The CDR3 totals 13 residues. Trimming left V 4 bases short and J 10 bases short, with 11 bases between. Germline-derived CDR1 and CDR2 are SNHLY and FYNNEI.

This rearrangement joins TRBV5-1 to TRBJ1-2; D might be TRBD1 (5 bases). CDR3 length: 13 residues. Germline loops: CDR1 SGHRS, CDR2 YFSETQ. V was cut by 6 bases and J by 3 bases, with 12 bases left in between. DNA of the CDR3: TGCGCCAGCACCAGGCAGGGCGACTATGGCTACACCTTC. Encoded protein: CASTRQGDYGYTF. Looking up the rest from reference TRBV5-1 and TRBJ1-2 gives the full variable domain: KAGVTQTPRYLIKTRGQQVTLSCSPISGHRSVSWYQQTPGQGLQFLFEYFSETQRNKGNFPGRFSGRQFSNSRSEMNVSTLELGDSALYLCASTRQGDYGYTFGSGTRLTVV.

This sequence joins TRBV14 and TRBJ1-1, with TRBD1 as a possible D gene (6 bases). V was clipped by 0 bases and J by 1 base, with 12 bases between them. From germline, CDR1 is SGHDN and CDR2 FVKESK. The CDR3 spans 16 residues. CDR3 sequence: CASSQEQGKGNTEAFF. DNA for the CDR3: TGTGCCAGCAGCCAAGAACAGGGCAAGGGGAACACTGAAGCTTTCTTT.

This rearrangement joins TRBV6-1 to TRBJ1-1; possibly TRBD1 for D (5 bases). The CDR3 is made up of 13 amino acids. Germline CDR1 MNHNS, CDR2 SASEGT. V gave up 3 bases and J gave up 1 base, with 6 bases separating them. CDR3 DNA: TGTGCCAGCAGTGAGACAGCGAACACTGAAGCTTTCTTT. It is translated as CASSETANTEAFF.

This clone is a singleton in its sample. At the DNA level, this CDR3 is encoded by other sequences in the same sample as well. The chain carries TRBV9 and TRBJ2-1; 11 bases align to TRBD2. Germline V gene sequence: CDR1 SGDLS, CDR2 YYNGEE. Germline trimming cut 0 bases from V and 7 bases from J; bases unmatched to any gene: 6. The CDR3 sequence is 16 residues long. CDR3 protein: CASSVASGGLRNEQFF. The CDR3 DNA reads as TGTGCCAGCAGCGTAGCTAGCGGGGGGCTTAGGAATGAGCAGTTCTTC.

This chain links TRBV28 with TRBJ1-4; D gene ambiguous. Looked up from germline, CDR1 is MDHEN and CDR2 is SYDVKM. Trimming pared 7 bases from V and 4 bases from J, leaving 16 bases between. The CDR3 is 15 residues long. The CDR3 spells CASTSPGLGNEKLFF. The CDR3 DNA is TGTGCCAGCACTTCTCCCGGGTTGGGTAATGAAAAACTGTTTTTT. The full variable domain, rest sourced from reference TRBV28 and TRBJ1-4, is DVKVTQSSRYLVKRTGEKVFLECVQDMDHENMFWYRQDPGLGLRLIYFSYDVKMKEKGDIPEGYSVSREKKERFSLILESASTNQTSMYLCASTSPGLGNEKLFFGSGTQLSVL.

The chain uses TRBV5-1 and TRBJ1-4, with D perhaps matching TRBD1 (6 bases). Per the germline V gene, CDR1 is SGHRS and CDR2 is YFSETQ. Trimming cost V 4 bases and J 4 bases, with 14 bases left between them. The CDR3 totals 15 residues. CDR3 nucleotide sequence: TGCGCCAGCAGCGATAGTAGGGGGAGTAATGAAAAACTGTTTTTT. As protein: CASSDSRGSNEKLFF.

CDR3 in amino acids: CASSLQGSSNQPQHF. The CDR3 DNA follows: TGTGCCAGCAGTTTACAGGGTTCCAGCAATCAGCCCCAGCATTTT. The chain links TRBV6-5 to TRBJ1-5; D is possibly TRBD1 (6 bases). V lost 4 bases and J 1 base, leaving 11 bases between the germline ends. Per germline, CDR1 MNHEY and CDR2 SVGAGI. The length of the CDR3 is 15 residues.

In the case of this clone: This same CDR3 is encoded by further DNA sequences in the sample. The chain employs TRBV9 and TRBJ1-1, with no clear D. Germline loops: CDR1 SGDLS, CDR2 YYNGEE. Trimming took 0 bases from V and 0 from J, leaving 6 bases between them. This CDR3 contains 14 residues. The CDR3 DNA is TGTGCCAGCAGCGTAGGACCCATGAACACTGAAGCTTTCTTT. The encoded protein is CASSVGPMNTEAFF.

This chain connects TRBV9 to TRBJ2-7; a weak D match, TRBD2 (6 bases). Germline V lookup: CDR1 SGDLS, CDR2 YYNGEE. The V gene lost 4 bases and the J gene lost 2 bases, with 19 bases spanning the gap. The CDR3 extends over 16 amino acids. As DNA, the CDR3 is TGTGCCAGCAGCCTGGGTCGTGGAGGGGCGACCTACGAGCAGTACTTC. It yields the protein CASSLGRGGATYEQYF.

J is TRBJ2-2 and V is TRBV11-3; 11 bases are a match to TRBD1. Germline loops: CDR1 SGHNT, CDR2 YENEEA. The CDR3 spans 14 residues. V shed 5 bases, J shed 14 bases, and the junction held 10 bases outside the gene matches. CDR3 protein: CASSTGTGGVDLFF. The CDR3 coding sequence is TGTGCCAGCAGCACCGGGACAGGGGGTGTTGACCTGTTTTTT. The variable domain in full, with the rest retrieved from reference TRBV11-3 and TRBJ2-2, is EAGVVQSPRYKIIEKKQPVAFWCNPISGHNTLYWYLQNLGQGPELLIRYENEEAVDDSQLPKDRFSAERLKGVDSTLKIQPAELGDSAVYLCASSTGTGGVDLFFGEGSRLTVL.

The chain has TRBV11-2 and TRBJ2-1, with 7 bases aligning to TRBD1. Germline V gives CDR1 SGHAT, CDR2 FQNNGV. The CDR3 runs 15 residues. J lost 5 bases, V lost 4 bases, and 8 bases had no gene match. DNA for the CDR3: TGTGCCAGCAGCTCCGGGACAGTAGTTAACAATGAGCAGTTCTTC. This encodes CASSSGTVVNNEQFF.

V is TRBV6-5 and J is TRBJ2-2, with D possibly being TRBD1 or TRBD2 (5 bases each). The CDR3 contains 14 residues. The germline gives CDR1 MNHEY, CDR2 SVGAGI. With 7 bases removed from V and 1 base from J, the gap between germline ends came to 10 bases. The CDR3 loop is CASNRDGNTGELFF. The DNA of the CDR3 is TGTGCCAGCAACCGGGACGGGAACACCGGGGAGCTGTTTTTT.